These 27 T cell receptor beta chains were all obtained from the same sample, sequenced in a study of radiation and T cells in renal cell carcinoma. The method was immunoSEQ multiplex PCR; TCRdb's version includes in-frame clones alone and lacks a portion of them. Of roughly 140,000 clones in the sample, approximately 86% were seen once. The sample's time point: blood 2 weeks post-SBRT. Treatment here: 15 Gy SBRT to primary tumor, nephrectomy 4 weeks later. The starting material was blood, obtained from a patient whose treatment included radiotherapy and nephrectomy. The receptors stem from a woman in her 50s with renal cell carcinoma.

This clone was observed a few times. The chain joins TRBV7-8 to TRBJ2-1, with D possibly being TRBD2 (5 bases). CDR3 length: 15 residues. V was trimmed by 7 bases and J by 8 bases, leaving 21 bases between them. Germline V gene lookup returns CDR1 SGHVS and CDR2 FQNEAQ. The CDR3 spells CASKRGGGLGDEQFF. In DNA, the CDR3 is TGTGCCAGCAAACGAGGAGGAGGCTTGGGTGATGAGCAGTTCTTC.

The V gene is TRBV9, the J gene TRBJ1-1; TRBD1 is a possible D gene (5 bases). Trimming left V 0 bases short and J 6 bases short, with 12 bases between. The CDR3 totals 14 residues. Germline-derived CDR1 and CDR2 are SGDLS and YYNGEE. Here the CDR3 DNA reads TGTGCCAGCAGCGTAGACCCGGGACTCCCTGAAGCTTTCTTT. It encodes CASSVDPGLPEAFF.

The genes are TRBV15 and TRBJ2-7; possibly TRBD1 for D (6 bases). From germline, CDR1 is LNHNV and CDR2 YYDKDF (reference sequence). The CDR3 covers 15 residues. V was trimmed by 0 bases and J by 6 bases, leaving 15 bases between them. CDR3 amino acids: CATSRDRGGLGEQYF. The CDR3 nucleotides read TGTGCCACCAGCAGAGATAGAGGGGGTTTAGGCGAGCAGTACTTC. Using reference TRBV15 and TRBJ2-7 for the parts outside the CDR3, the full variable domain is DAMVIQNPRYQVTQFGKPVTLSCSQTLNHNVMYWYQQKSSQAPKLLFHYYDKDFNNEADTPDNFQSRRPNTSFCFLDIRSPGLGDTAMYLCATSRDRGGLGEQYFGPGTRLTVT.

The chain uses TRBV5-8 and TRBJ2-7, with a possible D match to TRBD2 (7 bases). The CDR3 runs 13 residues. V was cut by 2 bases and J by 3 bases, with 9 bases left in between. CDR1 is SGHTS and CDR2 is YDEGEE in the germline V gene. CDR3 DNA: TGTGCCAGCAGCTTTAGGGGGGGCTACGAGCAGTACTTC. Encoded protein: CASSFRGGYEQYF.

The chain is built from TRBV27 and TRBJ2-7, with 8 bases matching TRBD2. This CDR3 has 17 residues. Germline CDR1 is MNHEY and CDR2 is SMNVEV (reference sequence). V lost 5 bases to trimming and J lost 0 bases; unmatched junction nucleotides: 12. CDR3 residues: CASSPHQAGALSYEQYF. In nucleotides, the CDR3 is TGTGCCAGCAGTCCGCACCAAGCGGGGGCCCTCTCCTACGAGCAGTACTTC.

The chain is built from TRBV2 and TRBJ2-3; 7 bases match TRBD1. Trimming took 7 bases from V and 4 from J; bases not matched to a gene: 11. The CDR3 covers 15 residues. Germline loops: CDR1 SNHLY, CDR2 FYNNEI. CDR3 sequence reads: CASITGTVNPDTQYF. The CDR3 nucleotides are TGTGCCAGCATAACCGGGACAGTAAACCCAGATACGCAGTATTTT.

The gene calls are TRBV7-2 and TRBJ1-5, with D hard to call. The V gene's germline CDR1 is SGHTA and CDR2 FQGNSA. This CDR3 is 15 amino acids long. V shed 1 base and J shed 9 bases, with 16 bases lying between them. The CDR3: CASSLESRSYLPQHF. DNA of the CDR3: TGTGCCAGCAGCTTAGAATCCAGATCTTACTTGCCCCAGCATTTT.

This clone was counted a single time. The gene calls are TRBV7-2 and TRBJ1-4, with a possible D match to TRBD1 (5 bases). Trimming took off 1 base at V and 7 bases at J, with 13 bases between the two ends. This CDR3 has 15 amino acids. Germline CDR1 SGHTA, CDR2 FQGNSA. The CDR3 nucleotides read TGTGCCAGCAGCTTAGATGGGGGGATGGGTGAAAAACTGTTTTTT. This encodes CASSLDGGMGEKLFF.

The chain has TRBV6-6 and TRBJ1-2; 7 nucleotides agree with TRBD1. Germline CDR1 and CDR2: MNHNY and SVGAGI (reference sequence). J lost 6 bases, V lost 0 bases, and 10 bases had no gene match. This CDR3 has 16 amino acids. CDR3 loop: CASSYSIPTGRNGYTF. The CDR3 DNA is TGTGCCAGCAGTTACTCGATCCCGACAGGGCGGAATGGCTACACCTTC.

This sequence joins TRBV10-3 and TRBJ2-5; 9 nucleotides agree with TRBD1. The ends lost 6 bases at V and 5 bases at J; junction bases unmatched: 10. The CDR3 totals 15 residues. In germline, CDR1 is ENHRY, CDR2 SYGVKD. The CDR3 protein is CAIRRDRGETETQYF. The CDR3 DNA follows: TGTGCCATCAGGAGAGACAGGGGGGAGACGGAGACCCAGTACTTC.

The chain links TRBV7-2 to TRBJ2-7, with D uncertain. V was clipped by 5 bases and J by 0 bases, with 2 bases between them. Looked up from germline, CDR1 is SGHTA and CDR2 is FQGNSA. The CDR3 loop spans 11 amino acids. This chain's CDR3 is CASSRSYEQYF. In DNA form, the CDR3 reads TGTGCCAGCAGCCGCTCCTACGAGCAGTACTTC.

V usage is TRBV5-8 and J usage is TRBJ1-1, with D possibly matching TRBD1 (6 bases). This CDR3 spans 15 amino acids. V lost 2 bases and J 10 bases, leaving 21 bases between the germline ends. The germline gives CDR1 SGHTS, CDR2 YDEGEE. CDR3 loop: CASSLVRGRLTVAFF. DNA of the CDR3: TGTGCCAGCAGCTTAGTCAGGGGAAGGTTGACGGTAGCTTTCTTT.

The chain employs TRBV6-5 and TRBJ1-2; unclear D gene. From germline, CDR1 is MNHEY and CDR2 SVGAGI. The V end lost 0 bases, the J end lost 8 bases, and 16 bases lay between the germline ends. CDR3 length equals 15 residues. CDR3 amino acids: CASSYSIQDGRGYTF. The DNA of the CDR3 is TGTGCCAGCAGTTACTCGATACAAGACGGCCGGGGCTACACCTTC.

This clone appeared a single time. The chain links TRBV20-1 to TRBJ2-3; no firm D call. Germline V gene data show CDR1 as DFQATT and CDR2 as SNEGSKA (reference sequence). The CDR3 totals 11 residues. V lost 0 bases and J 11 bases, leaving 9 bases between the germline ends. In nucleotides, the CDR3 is TGCAGTGCTAGAGATCTGGACCTGCAGTATTTT. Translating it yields CSARDLDLQYF.

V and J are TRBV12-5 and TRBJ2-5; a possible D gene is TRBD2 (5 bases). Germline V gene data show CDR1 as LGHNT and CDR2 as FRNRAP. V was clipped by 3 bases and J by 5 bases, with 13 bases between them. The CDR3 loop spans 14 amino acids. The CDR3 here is CASGFGEFDETQYF. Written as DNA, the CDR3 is TGTGCTAGTGGTTTCGGGGAATTCGATGAGACCCAGTACTTC.

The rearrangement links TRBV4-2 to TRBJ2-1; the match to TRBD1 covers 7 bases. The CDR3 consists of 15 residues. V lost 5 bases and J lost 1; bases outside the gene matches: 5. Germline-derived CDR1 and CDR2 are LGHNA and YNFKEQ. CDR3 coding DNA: TGTGCCAGCAGCTGGCGGACAGGTTCCTACAATGAGCAGTTCTTC. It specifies CASSWRTGSYNEQFF.

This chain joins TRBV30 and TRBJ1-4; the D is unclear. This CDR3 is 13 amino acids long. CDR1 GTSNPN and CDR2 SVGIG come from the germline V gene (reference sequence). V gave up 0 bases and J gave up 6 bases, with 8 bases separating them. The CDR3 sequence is CAWSVLVYEKLFF. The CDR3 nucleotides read TGTGCCTGGAGTGTACTTGTATATGAAAAACTGTTTTTT.

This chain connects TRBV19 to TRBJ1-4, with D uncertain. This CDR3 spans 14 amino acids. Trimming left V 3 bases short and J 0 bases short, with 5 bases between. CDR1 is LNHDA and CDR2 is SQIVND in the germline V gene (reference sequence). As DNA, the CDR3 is TGTGCCAGTAGTATCTCTTCAACTAATGAAAAACTGTTTTTT. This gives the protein CASSISSTNEKLFF.

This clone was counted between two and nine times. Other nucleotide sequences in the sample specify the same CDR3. CDR3 sequence reads: CASSSRSGGYTF. CDR3 nucleotide sequence: TGTGCCAGCAGTTCCCGATCGGGAGGCTACACCTTC. The chain is built from TRBV6-5 and TRBJ1-2; D gene unclear. V was cut by 4 bases and J by 8 bases, with 11 bases left in between. This CDR3 spans 12 amino acids. CDR1 and CDR2 (germline): MNHEY, SVGAGI.

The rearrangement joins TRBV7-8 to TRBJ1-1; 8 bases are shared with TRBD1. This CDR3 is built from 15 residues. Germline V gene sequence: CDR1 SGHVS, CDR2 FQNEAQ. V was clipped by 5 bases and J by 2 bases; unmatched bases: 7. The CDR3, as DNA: TGTGCCAGCAGCAGAAGACAGGGGATAAACACTGAAGCTTTCTTT. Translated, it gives CASSRRQGINTEAFF.

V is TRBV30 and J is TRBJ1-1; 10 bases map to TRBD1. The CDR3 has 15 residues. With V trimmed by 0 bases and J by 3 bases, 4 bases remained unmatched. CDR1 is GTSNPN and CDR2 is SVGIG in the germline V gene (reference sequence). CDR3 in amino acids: CAWSVLGTGDTEAFF. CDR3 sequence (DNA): TGTGCCTGGAGTGTACTTGGGACAGGGGACACTGAAGCTTTCTTT.

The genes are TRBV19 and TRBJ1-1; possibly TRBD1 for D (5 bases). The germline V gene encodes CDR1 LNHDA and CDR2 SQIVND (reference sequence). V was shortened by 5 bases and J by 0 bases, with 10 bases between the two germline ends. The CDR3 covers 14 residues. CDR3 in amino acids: CASSSPGLNTEAFF. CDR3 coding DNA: TGTGCCAGTAGTTCCCCAGGGCTGAACACTGAAGCTTTCTTT.

In DNA form, the CDR3 reads TGTGCCAGCAGCCCCTCTGAGTTCGGGGCGAGAGGAACTTTTTACGAGCAGTACTTC. This codes for CASSPSEFGARGTFYEQYF. V usage is TRBV27 and J usage is TRBJ2-7, with D possibly called TRBD1 or TRBD2 (5 bases each). V dropped 6 bases and J dropped 4 bases, with 31 bases sitting between them. From germline, CDR1 is MNHEY and CDR2 SMNVEV (reference sequence). The CDR3 covers 19 residues.

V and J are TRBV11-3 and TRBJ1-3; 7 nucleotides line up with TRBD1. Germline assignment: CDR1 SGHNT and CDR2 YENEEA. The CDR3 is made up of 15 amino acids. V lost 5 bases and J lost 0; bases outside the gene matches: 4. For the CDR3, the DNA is TGTGCCAGCAGCCCGGGGGACAGCTCTGGAAACACCATATATTTT. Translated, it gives CASSPGDSSGNTIYF.

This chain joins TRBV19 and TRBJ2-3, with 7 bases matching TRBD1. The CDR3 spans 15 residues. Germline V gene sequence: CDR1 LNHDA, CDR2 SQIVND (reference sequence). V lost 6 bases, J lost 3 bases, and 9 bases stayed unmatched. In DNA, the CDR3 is TGTGCCAGTAGAGGGGGCGGTCCAAGGACAGATACGCAGTATTTT. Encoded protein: CASRGGGPRTDTQYF.

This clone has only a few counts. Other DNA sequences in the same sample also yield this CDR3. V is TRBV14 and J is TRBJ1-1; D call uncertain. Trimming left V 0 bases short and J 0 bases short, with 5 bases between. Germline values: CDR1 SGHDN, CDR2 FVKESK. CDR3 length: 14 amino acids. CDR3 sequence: CASSQDPVNTEAFF. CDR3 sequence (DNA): TGTGCCAGCAGCCAAGATCCGGTGAACACTGAAGCTTTCTTT.

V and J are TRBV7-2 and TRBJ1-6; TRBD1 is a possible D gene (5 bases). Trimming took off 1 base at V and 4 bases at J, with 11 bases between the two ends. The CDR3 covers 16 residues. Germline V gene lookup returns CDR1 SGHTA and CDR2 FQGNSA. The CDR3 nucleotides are TGTGCCAGCAGCTTAGTGATGGGACGGTATAATTCACCCCTCCACTTT. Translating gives CASSLVMGRYNSPLHF. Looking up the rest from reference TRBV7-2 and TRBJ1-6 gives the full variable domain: GAGVSQSPSNKVTEKGKDVELRCDPISGHTALYWYRQSLGQGLEFLIYFQGNSAPDKSGLPSDRFSAERTGGSVSTLTIQRTQQEDSAVYLCASSLVMGRYNSPLHFGNGTRLTVT.